Each of the 21 T cell receptor beta chains below was sequenced from the same sample in a study of tumor-infiltrating lymphocytes in oesophageal squamous cell carcinoma. TCRdb processed the PCR reads anew with MiXCR; each CDR3 protein has one entry. The sample has approximately 14,000 distinct CDR3 sequences, 50% seen once. Specimen: esophageal tumor tissue. The receptors were sampled from a male donor with esophageal squamous cell carcinoma.

The chain joins TRBV11-2 to TRBJ2-1, with 8 bases matching TRBD1. The V and J ends lost 4 bases and 5 bases, in that order; junction bases with no gene match: 7. The CDR3 consists of 15 residues. The germline V gene has CDR1 SGHAT and CDR2 FQNNGV. The CDR3 DNA is TGTGCCAGCAGCTCTCAGGGGGCTGGGAACAATGAGCAGTTCTTC. It is translated as CASSSQGAGNNEQFF. Using reference TRBV11-2 and TRBJ2-1 for the parts outside the CDR3, the full variable domain is EAGVAQSPRYKIIEKRQSVAFWCNPISGHATLYWYQQILGQGPKLLIQFQNNGVVDDSQLPKDRFSAERLKGVDSTLKIQPAKLEDSAVYLCASSSQGAGNNEQFFGPGTRLTVL.

Relative to its sample, this clonotype is medium-sized. It may be a read error: a sequence one base away is much more abundant. The V gene is TRBV7-2, the J gene TRBJ2-1; D not certain. The end of the DNA fits TRBJ2-7 better, so the J call may be wrong. Germline CDR1 is SGHTA and CDR2 is FQGNSA. The CDR3 consists of 15 residues. The CDR3, as DNA: TGTGCCAGCAGCTTAGATGTCAGCTCCTACAATGAGCAGTACTTC. It encodes CASSLDVSSYNEQYF.

In this sample, this clonotype is medium-sized (0.01 to 0.1%). This chain uses TRBV12-3 or TRBV12-4 with TRBJ2-5; TRBD2 matches 11 bases. The trim removed 6 bases at V and 4 bases at J, leaving 7 bases unmatched. The CDR3 length is 15 residues. The CDR3 DNA follows: TGTGCCAGCAGGTTACTAGCGGGAGTGGGAGAGACCCAGTACTTC. Its protein is CASRLLAGVGETQYF.

V and J are TRBV10-2 and TRBJ2-1; 7 nucleotides agree with TRBD2. The CDR3 extends over 15 amino acids. Trimming removed 7 bases from V and 4 bases from J; junction bases left unmatched: 10. Germline lookup yields CDR1 WSHSY and CDR2 SAAADI. The CDR3 sequence: CASTTSGNRYNEQFF. Written as DNA, the CDR3 is TGCGCCAGCACTACAAGCGGGAATCGGTACAATGAGCAGTTCTTC.

Only a few counts were recorded for this clonotype. The J gene is TRBJ2-4, the V gene TRBV6-6, with 7 bases matching TRBD1. The end of the DNA fits TRBJ2-7 better, so the J call may be wrong. The CDR3 has 15 residues. In germline, CDR1 is MNHNY, CDR2 SVGAGI (reference sequence). CDR3 nucleotide sequence: TGTGCCAGCAGTTACCGTAGGCAGGGGGCCTACGAGCAGTACTTC. Amino acids: CASSYRRQGAYEQYF.

The chain joins TRBV11-3 to TRBJ2-4; D possibly uses TRBD1 or TRBD2 (5 bases each). The germline CDR1 and CDR2 sequences are SGHNT and YENEEA. Trimming took off 6 bases at V and 0 bases at J, with 18 bases between the two ends. The CDR3 spans 17 residues. The CDR3 nucleotides read TGTGCCAGCAGTCCGTCTTGGGACCCAAGAGCCAAAAACATTCAGTACTTC. Translating it yields CASSPSWDPRAKNIQYF.

V and J are TRBV7-2 and TRBJ2-4, with unresolved D. CDR1 and CDR2 (germline): SGHTA, FQGNSA. CDR3 length: 15 amino acids. The V and J ends lost 0 bases and 1 base respectively, with 7 bases between them. The CDR3, as DNA: TGTGCCAGCAGCTTAGCCGCAGCGGCCAAAAACATTCAGTACTTC. This gives the protein CASSLAAAAKNIQYF. Supplemented by reference TRBV7-2 and TRBJ2-4, the full variable domain reads GAGVSQSPSNKVTEKGKDVELRCDPISGHTALYWYRQSLGQGLEFLIYFQGNSAPDKSGLPSDRFSAERTGGSVSTLTIQRTQQEDSAVYLCASSLAAAAKNIQYFGAGTRLSVL.

The chain combines TRBV7-3 with TRBJ2-1; 8 positions match TRBD2. The DNA end lines up better with TRBJ2-7; the J call may be wrong. The CDR3 is made up of 15 amino acids. CDR1 SGHTA and CDR2 FQGTGA come from the germline V gene. CDR3 loop: CASSLMTGGPGEQYF. In DNA form, the CDR3 reads TGTGCCAGCAGCTTAATGACGGGAGGGCCGGGTGAGCAGTACTTC.

This clonotype was seen only a few times. A much larger clonotype is one base distant, so this may be a read error. The rearrangement links TRBV10-3 to TRBJ2-7; unclear D gene. TRBJ2-1 explains the end of the DNA better; the J call may be wrong. The germline gives CDR1 ENHRY, CDR2 SYGVKD. The CDR3 contains 13 residues. CDR3 DNA sequence: TGTGCCATCAGTGAGACAAATTCCTACGAGCAGTTCTTC. Translated: CAISETNSYEQFF.

This clonotype was recorded at least ten times. The chain links TRBV11-3 to TRBJ2-7; D is unresolved. The V and J ends lost 3 bases and 3 bases respectively, with 9 bases between them. Germline V gives CDR1 SGHNT, CDR2 YENEEA. This CDR3 has 13 residues. The CDR3 coding sequence is TGTGCCAGCAGCTTGGGAAGCAACTACGAGCAGTACTTC. Translated: CASSLGSNYEQYF.

This clonotype has ten or more counts. J is TRBJ2-7 and V is TRBV6-1; TRBD2 is a possible D gene (5 bases). V lost 3 bases and J 4 bases, leaving 13 bases between the germline ends. CDR1 is MNHNS, CDR2 SASEGT, per germline. The CDR3 has 14 amino acids. DNA of the CDR3: TGTGCCAGCAGTGACCCCGCGGAGGTTTACGAGCAGTACTTC. Translating it yields CASSDPAEVYEQYF.

J is TRBJ2-1 and V is TRBV7-3, with a weak D call TRBD2 (5 bases). Germline V gene lookup returns CDR1 SGHTA and CDR2 FQGTGA. V lost 1 base and J lost 5, with 9 bases in between. The CDR3 consists of 14 residues. The DNA of the CDR3 is TGTGCCAGCAGCTTAAGTTTGCGGGACAATGAGCAGTTCTTC. Translated: CASSLSLRDNEQFF.

The chain carries TRBV24-1 and TRBJ1-1; 8 bases are shared with TRBD2. Matching the DNA end better, TRBJ2-1 makes the J call doubtful. This CDR3 has 18 amino acids. Germline values: CDR1 KGHDR, CDR2 SFDVKD. For the CDR3, the DNA is TGTGCCACCAGTGAACCCTGGACTAGCAGGGGACGATACAATGAGCAGTTCTTC. Protein: CATSEPWTSRGRYNEQFF.

In this sample, this clonotype turned up many times. Since a much larger clone is just one base distant, this may be a read error. The chain joins TRBV24-1 to TRBJ2-5, with TRBD2 matching over 11 bases. Trimming took 2 bases from V and 11 from J; bases not matched to a gene: 21. CDR1 and CDR2 (germline): KGHDR, SFDVKD. The CDR3 contains 19 residues. The CDR3 nucleotides read TGTGCCACCAGTGATTCCGGGACTAGCGGATACTTCTCCTACAATGAGCAGTACTTC. It translates to CATSDSGTSGYFSYNEQYF.

This clonotype was counted many times. The V call is TRBV7-8, the J call TRBJ2-2; D gene unclear. Germline values: CDR1 SGHVS, CDR2 FQNEAQ. This CDR3 comprises 12 residues. V lost 5 bases and J lost 7, with 8 bases in between. The CDR3 region is CASSPTIGELFF. For the CDR3, the DNA is TGTGCCAGCAGCCCTACGATCGGGGAGCTGTTTTTT.

The chain combines TRBV27 with TRBJ2-5; no clear D. The CDR3 runs 13 residues. Trimming took 2 bases from V and 7 from J, leaving 11 bases between them. From germline, CDR1 is MNHEY and CDR2 SMNVEV (reference sequence). The CDR3 sequence is CASSLDQVSTQYF. CDR3 nucleotide sequence: TGTGCCAGCAGTTTAGACCAAGTATCGACCCAGTACTTC.

To note about this clonotype: Since the CDR3 does not end with the conserved phenylalanine or tryptophan, this likely comes from a read error. No DNA is shown, since the ends of the CDR3 on it are uncertain; the CDR3 is the one TCRdb lists. The V call is TRBV7-8, the J call TRBJ2-6; the DNA was not used to check the table's D call, TRBD2. Both ends counted, the CDR3 spans 17 residues. CDR1 is SGHVS, CDR2 FQNEAQ, per germline. CDR3 sequence: CASSHGTSGDNEQYFGA.

Only one count was recorded for this clonotype. The chain combines TRBV6-6 with TRBJ1-5; a possible D gene is TRBD1 (6 bases). This CDR3 is built from 16 residues. Trimming left V 0 bases short and J 9 bases short, with 18 bases between. Germline V lookup: CDR1 MNHNY, CDR2 SVGAGI (reference sequence). In nucleotides, the CDR3 is TGTGCCAGCAGTTACTCGATTGGGGGCCTTAGCTGGCCCCAGCATTTT. This sequence encodes CASSYSIGGLSWPQHF.

This clonotype was counted between two and nine times. The chain combines TRBV11-3 with TRBJ2-5; 8 nucleotides align to TRBD1. The CDR3 loop spans 14 amino acids. The V and J ends lost 5 bases and 4 bases, in that order; junction bases with no gene match: 6. Germline CDR1 is SGHNT and CDR2 is YENEEA. The CDR3: CASSPGQGRETQYF. The CDR3 DNA reads TGTGCCAGCAGCCCTGGACAGGGAAGAGAGACCCAGTACTTC.

This chain joins TRBV7-2 and TRBJ2-5, with 10 bases fitting TRBD1. Germline CDR1 and CDR2: SGHTA and FQGNSA. V was clipped by 5 bases and J by 0 bases; unmatched bases: 6. This CDR3 region has 16 residues. The CDR3 DNA follows: TGTGCCAGCAGCCCTAGACAGGGGGCATACCAAGAGACCCAGTACTTC. It codes for CASSPRQGAYQETQYF.

Ten or more counts support this clonotype. The chain recombines TRBV14 with TRBJ2-3, with 12 bases that match TRBD2. This CDR3 is built from 19 residues. The junction had 8 bases not matched to a gene; V was cut back by 0 bases and J by 1 base. Germline V gene data show CDR1 as SGHDN and CDR2 as FVKESK. The CDR3 spells CASSQDRPSGREGTDTQYF. The CDR3 coding sequence is TGTGCCAGCAGCCAAGATCGGCCTAGCGGGAGGGAAGGCACAGATACGCAGTATTTT.